This passage covers 32 T cell receptor beta chains from one sample sequenced in a study of blood T cell repertoires in COVID-19. The repertoire was sequenced with immunoSEQ multiplex PCR; TCRdb's copy has only in-frame clones and lacks some. This table holds 95,000 to 100,000 clones, 85% found once. The specimen was peripheral blood. All receptors derive from a woman aged 70 to 79 with active or convalescent COVID-19.

The chain links TRBV28 to TRBJ1-2; D is perhaps TRBD1 (5 bases). The CDR3 has 14 amino acids. CDR1 and CDR2 (germline): MDHEN, SYDVKM. The V end was cut by 3 bases, the J end by 4 bases, with 12 bases between. CDR3 bases: TGTGCCAGCAGTTTTGGGGCAAACTCCTATGGCTACACCTTC. It encodes CASSFGANSYGYTF.

The chain joins TRBV19 to TRBJ1-4; 10 nucleotides agree with TRBD1. J was trimmed by 0 bases and V by 6 bases; bases with no gene match: 7. Germline V CDR1 and CDR2: LNHDA, SQIVND (reference sequence). The CDR3 runs to 17 residues. The CDR3 loop reads CASRDRGYYATNEKLFF. The CDR3 nucleotides read TGTGCCAGTAGGGACAGGGGGTACTACGCAACTAATGAAAAACTGTTTTTT. The variable domain in full, completed from reference TRBV19 and TRBJ1-4, reads DGGITQSPKYLFRKEGQNVTLSCEQNLNHDAMYWYRQDPGQGLRLIYYSQIVNDFQKGDIAEGYSVSREKKESFPLTVTSAQKNPTAFYLCASRDRGYYATNEKLFFGSGTQLSVL.

This sequence joins TRBV6-6 and TRBJ1-2; D is uncertain. Germline loops: CDR1 MNHNY, CDR2 SVGAGI (reference sequence). CDR3 length: 13 amino acids. V was shortened by 6 bases and J by 8 bases, with 16 bases between the two germline ends. For the CDR3, the DNA is TGTGCCAGCAGCCCCTTCCAGTCGGGGGGCTACACCTTC. Its translation: CASSPFQSGGYTF.

This clone was found once. The chain employs TRBV7-8 and TRBJ1-5; the match to TRBD1 covers 8 bases. The CDR3 length is 16 residues. J lost 5 bases, V lost 1 base, and 7 bases had no gene match. Germline V gene lookup returns CDR1 SGHVS and CDR2 FQNEAQ. CDR3 nucleotide sequence: TGTGCCAGCAGCTTAGATGGCAGGGGGCCCGATCAGCCCCAGCATTTT. The encoded protein is CASSLDGRGPDQPQHF. Full variable domain (missing parts from reference TRBV7-8 and TRBJ1-5): GAGVSQSPRYKVAKRGQDVALRCDPISGHVSLFWYQQALGQGPEFLTYFQNEAQLDKSGLPSDRFFAERPEGSVSTLKIQRTQQEDSAVYLCASSLDGRGPDQPQHFGDGTRLSIL.

The chain carries TRBV28 and TRBJ1-4; D gene uncertain. Trimming took 6 bases from V and 4 from J, leaving 12 bases between them. The CDR3 loop spans 14 amino acids. CDR1 is MDHEN and CDR2 is SYDVKM in the germline V gene. The chain's CDR3 is CASSDNLINEKLFF. For the CDR3, the DNA is TGTGCCAGCAGCGACAACCTGATTAATGAAAAACTGTTTTTT.

This sequence joins TRBV28 and TRBJ1-2, with TRBD1 identical over 9 bases. Germline CDR1 reads MDHEN; CDR2 reads SYDVKM. The CDR3 covers 13 residues. J gave up 8 bases and V 4 bases, and 5 bases lay outside the gene matches. In DNA, the CDR3 is TGTGCCAGCAGTTCGGGACAGGGTCGCGGCTACACCTTC. This encodes CASSSGQGRGYTF.

The rearrangement links TRBV7-6 to TRBJ2-3; TRBD2 aligns across 15 bases. The CDR3 totals 17 residues. Germline V CDR1 and CDR2: SGHVS, FNYEAQ. The V and J ends lost 3 bases and 6 bases, in that order; junction bases with no gene match: 7. The CDR3 sequence is CASSFGLAGGVGDTQYF. The CDR3 region has the DNA TGTGCCAGCAGCTTCGGACTAGCGGGAGGGGTCGGCGATACGCAGTATTTT.

This clone has a single count. V gene TRBV7-2 combines with J gene TRBJ2-1; 12 positions match TRBD2. The V and J ends lost 5 bases and 8 bases, in that order; junction bases with no gene match: 4. The CDR3 totals 14 residues. Per germline, CDR1 SGHTA and CDR2 FQGNSA. CDR3 amino acids: CASSTTSGGYEQFF. The CDR3 DNA sequence: TGTGCCAGCAGCACGACTAGCGGGGGCTATGAGCAGTTCTTC.

This clone was found a few times. The V and J genes are TRBV4-1 and TRBJ2-1, with TRBD2 identical over 13 bases. The CDR3 sequence is 17 residues long. Germline V gene sequence: CDR1 MGHRA, CDR2 YSYEKL. J gave up 4 bases and V 3 bases, and 6 bases lay outside the gene matches. Here the CDR3 DNA reads TGCGCCAGCAGCCAGGGACTAGCGGGGCGGGCATACAATGAGCAGTTCTTC. Translating gives CASSQGLAGRAYNEQFF.

This chain uses TRBV9 with TRBJ2-1; D possibly corresponds to TRBD1 (5 bases). The germline CDR1 and CDR2 sequences are SGDLS and YYNGEE. The V and J ends lost 2 bases and 3 bases respectively, with 9 bases between them. This CDR3 is 14 amino acids long. The CDR3 region is CASSVATGYNEQFF. The CDR3 coding sequence is TGTGCCAGCAGCGTCGCAACAGGCTACAATGAGCAGTTCTTC.

This clone appeared a few times. The V gene is TRBV28, the J gene TRBJ1-1, with TRBD1 matching 7 bases. This CDR3 has 15 amino acids. J was trimmed by 0 bases and V by 4 bases; bases with no gene match: 5. CDR1 and CDR2 from the germline V gene are MDHEN and SYDVKM. The CDR3 protein is CASSSPGQVNTEAFF. The CDR3 DNA reads as TGTGCCAGCAGTTCCCCTGGACAGGTGAACACTGAAGCTTTCTTT.

This clone was observed a few times. J is TRBJ1-5 and V is TRBV25-1, with D unclear. CDR1 is MGHDK and CDR2 is SYGVNS in the germline V gene. V gave up 6 bases and J gave up 9 bases, with 12 bases separating them. The CDR3 consists of 12 residues. The CDR3 reads CASSYPGGPQHF. In nucleotides, the CDR3 is TGTGCCAGCAGCTATCCCGGAGGGCCCCAGCATTTT.

A single count supports this clone. This chain uses TRBV27 with TRBJ2-5; 13 nucleotides align to TRBD2. There are 15 residues in the CDR3. The junction had 5 bases not matched to a gene; V was cut back by 5 bases and J by 5 bases. From germline, CDR1 is MNHEY and CDR2 SMNVEV (reference sequence). The CDR3: CASSVTSGGAETQYF. CDR3 bases: TGTGCCAGCAGTGTTACTAGCGGGGGGGCGGAGACCCAGTACTTC.

V gene TRBV7-2 combines with J gene TRBJ2-4; 7 nucleotides line up with TRBD2. The germline gives CDR1 SGHTA, CDR2 FQGNSA. V was pared by 3 bases and J by 7 bases, with 6 bases of the junction left unmatched. This CDR3 spans 14 amino acids. The CDR3 loop is CASSFRRETNIQYF. DNA for the CDR3: TGTGCCAGCAGCTTTCGGCGGGAGACCAACATTCAGTACTTC.

This rearrangement joins TRBV2 to TRBJ2-3; D possibly corresponds to TRBD1 (6 bases). Trimming stripped 8 bases from V and 0 bases from J, with 6 bases between. The CDR3 is made up of 12 amino acids. Germline CDR1 and CDR2: SNHLY and FYNNEI. This CDR3 reads CASGGSTDTQYF. CDR3 nucleotide sequence: TGTGCCAGCGGGGGCAGCACAGATACGCAGTATTTT.

The V call is TRBV5-4, the J call TRBJ2-7; D might be TRBD2 (6 bases). Germline CDR1 reads SGHNT; CDR2 reads YYREEE (reference sequence). CDR3 length: 13 amino acids. V was pared by 0 bases and J by 4 bases, with 8 bases between. The CDR3 DNA sequence: TGTGCCAGCAGCTTGGGGGGGGTGTACGAGCAGTACTTC. It translates to CASSLGGVYEQYF.

The V call is TRBV7-9, the J call TRBJ1-4; the D gene is possibly TRBD1 (5 bases). The germline V and J ends were trimmed by 10 bases and 5 bases, with 14 bases remaining between them. There are 13 residues in the CDR3. The germline V gene encodes CDR1 SEHNR and CDR2 FQNEAQ (reference sequence). CDR3 sequence reads: CATTQVENEKLFF. CDR3 DNA: TGTGCCACCACACAGGTGGAAAATGAAAAACTGTTTTTT.

This chain connects TRBV6-1 to TRBJ1-5, with 11 bases matching TRBD1. CDR1 is MNHNS, CDR2 SASEGT, per germline. Trimming cost V 2 bases and J 2 bases; bases outside gene matches: 11. The CDR3 loop spans 19 amino acids. The CDR3 nucleotides read TGTGCCAGCAGTGAACAAGGGACAGGGGGTAAAAGGGGCAATCAGCCCCAGCATTTT. It translates to CASSEQGTGGKRGNQPQHF.

The rearrangement uses TRBV7-2 and TRBJ2-7, with 7 positions matching TRBD2. Germline trimming cut 0 bases from V and 5 bases from J; bases unmatched to any gene: 4. Germline V gene sequence: CDR1 SGHTA, CDR2 FQGNSA. The CDR3 runs 14 residues. The CDR3 DNA reads TGTGCCAGCAGCTTAGCGGGAGGGCCCCACGAGCAGTACTTC. Translating it yields CASSLAGGPHEQYF.

The CDR3 sequence: CSVEDLRQDEQFF. In DNA, the CDR3 is TGCAGCGTTGAAGATCTAAGGCAGGATGAGCAGTTCTTC. The chain joins TRBV29-1 to TRBJ2-1; D unresolved. Germline values: CDR1 SQVTM, CDR2 ANQGSEA. The germline V and J ends were trimmed by 0 bases and 8 bases, with 11 bases remaining between them. The CDR3 has 13 residues.

The chain combines TRBV9 with TRBJ2-1; the match to TRBD2 covers 12 bases. CDR1 and CDR2 (germline): SGDLS, YYNGEE. V lost 3 bases to trimming and J lost 4 bases; unmatched junction nucleotides: 5. This CDR3 spans 16 amino acids. The CDR3 spells CASSARTSGDYNEQFF. The CDR3 region has the DNA TGTGCCAGCAGCGCGAGGACTAGCGGGGATTACAATGAGCAGTTCTTC.

V gene TRBV4-2 combines with J gene TRBJ1-5, with a weak D call TRBD1 (5 bases). Per the germline V gene, CDR1 is LGHNA and CDR2 is YNFKEQ. The CDR3 sequence is 14 residues long. V lost 5 bases and J 4 bases, leaving 12 bases between the germline ends. The CDR3 DNA sequence: TGTGCCAGCAGCGCCCGGGGGGGAAATCAGCCCCAGCATTTT. Its translation: CASSARGGNQPQHF.

The CDR3 DNA reads TGTGCCAGCAGACATCTCCGGCCGGGACAGGGGAACGAGCAGTACTTC. This gives the protein CASRHLRPGQGNEQYF. The chain couples TRBV11-2 to TRBJ2-7, with 10 positions matching TRBD1. Germline V gene sequence: CDR1 SGHAT, CDR2 FQNNGV. The V segment lost 6 bases and the J segment 5 bases; nucleotides outside the gene matches: 13. This CDR3 region has 16 residues.

The rearrangement uses TRBV5-1 and TRBJ2-3; 8 bases match TRBD2. Germline assignment: CDR1 SGHRS and CDR2 YFSETQ. Trimming removed 4 bases from V and 1 base from J; junction bases left unmatched: 2. The CDR3 totals 14 residues. DNA for the CDR3: TGCGCCAGCAGCATGACTAGCGGCACAGATACGCAGTATTTT. It is translated as CASSMTSGTDTQYF.

For the CDR3, the DNA is TGTGCCAGCAAAGAGGAACAGGACGCTCACTACGAGCAGTACTTC. Residues: CASKEEQDAHYEQYF. The chain joins TRBV5-4 to TRBJ2-7; maybe TRBD1 (5 bases). The CDR3 totals 15 residues. Trimming took 6 bases from V and 3 from J, leaving 19 bases between them. Looked up from germline, CDR1 is SGHNT and CDR2 is YYREEE (reference sequence).

This clone turned up a few times. A junction end diverges from the germline sequence, so it may reflect a read error. V and J are TRBV30 and TRBJ1-4; D might be TRBD1 (6 bases). The CDR3 contains 13 residues. Germline CDR1 is GTSNPN and CDR2 is SVGIG (reference sequence). CDR3 amino acids: CAWRDRPNGKLFF. CDR3 nucleotide sequence: TGTGCCTGGAGGGACAGACCAAATGGAAAACTGTTTTTT.

This clone occurred a few times. The J gene is TRBJ2-5, the V gene TRBV15; TRBD2 matches 10 bases. V gave up 1 base and J gave up 5 bases; unmatched junction bases: 10. Germline values: CDR1 LNHNV, CDR2 YYDKDF (reference sequence). The CDR3 spans 17 residues. DNA for the CDR3: TGTGCCACCAGCAGAGGGTCTAGCGGGGGACAGCTTGAGACCCAGTACTTC. Its translation is CATSRGSSGGQLETQYF.

The CDR3 coding sequence is TGTGCCAGCAGCTTAGGGCAGGGATTCGCCGGGGAGCTGTTTTTT. It specifies CASSLGQGFAGELFF. The chain uses TRBV7-9 and TRBJ2-2, with a possible D match to TRBD1 (5 bases). The CDR3 totals 15 residues. V lost 1 base and J lost 6, with 12 bases in between. Germline V gene sequence: CDR1 SEHNR, CDR2 FQNEAQ (reference sequence).

There are a few counts of this clone. The gene calls are TRBV6-5 and TRBJ1-5; D gene unclear. Trimming took off 8 bases at V and 4 bases at J, with 12 bases between the two ends. Germline-derived CDR1 and CDR2 are MNHEY and SVGAGI. The CDR3 has 13 residues. The CDR3 is CASSGNNNQPQHF. In nucleotides, the CDR3 is TGTGCCAGCTCGGGGAATAATAATCAGCCCCAGCATTTT.

This chain joins TRBV15 and TRBJ2-3; D might be TRBD2 (5 bases). The CDR3 totals 15 residues. The V end lost 3 bases, the J end lost 4 bases, and 14 bases lay between the germline ends. Germline CDR1 LNHNV, CDR2 YYDKDF (reference sequence). In DNA, the CDR3 is TGTGCCACCAGCAGTGAGGGCCGGGAATCAGATACGCAGTATTTT. Its protein is CATSSEGRESDTQYF.

The chain has TRBV5-1 and TRBJ2-1; 12 nucleotides line up with TRBD2. V lost 4 bases and J lost 9; bases outside the gene matches: 11. CDR1 is SGHRS, CDR2 YFSETQ, per germline. CDR3 length equals 16 residues. CDR3 protein: CASSGLLAGGRGEQFF. The DNA for the CDR3 is TGCGCCAGCAGCGGATTACTAGCGGGGGGCCGGGGTGAGCAGTTCTTC.

This rearrangement joins TRBV5-1 to TRBJ1-5; 9 bases align to TRBD1. The J segment lost 6 bases and the V segment lost 3 bases, leaving 4 bases of the junction unmatched. Germline V gene data show CDR1 as SGHRS and CDR2 as YFSETQ. The CDR3 extends over 14 amino acids. CDR3 residues: CASSSGTGSQPQHF. As DNA, the CDR3 is TGCGCCAGCAGCTCCGGGACAGGGTCTCAGCCCCAGCATTTT. Supplemented by reference TRBV5-1 and TRBJ1-5, the full variable domain reads KAGVTQTPRYLIKTRGQQVTLSCSPISGHRSVSWYQQTPGQGLQFLFEYFSETQRNKGNFPGRFSGRQFSNSRSEMNVSTLELGDSALYLCASSSGTGSQPQHFGDGTRLSIL.